The entry below gives a single TCR beta chain sequence along with its context. What antigen it recognizes has not been identified. It has no much larger one-base neighbor in the sample; base qualities were not kept. The data were taken from a study of T cell responses to AZD1222 COVID-19 vaccine (dated by TCRdb to about 2021). Context from the whole study: Because spike-specific TCR depth and breadth did not differ between the two schedules, AZD1222 recipients who got a second dose at roughly 4 weeks were pooled with those who got a second dose at roughly 12 weeks. A total of 233 trial participants underwent TCR sequencing, of whom about 210 received two doses of AZD1222 and 26 received two doses of the MenACWY control vaccine. Trial participants were enrolled by age into 18-55, 56-69 and 70-plus year subgroups, with 148, 28 and 57 TCR-sequenced participants respectively. The full study reports these points: Nearly half of unique spike-specific TCRs reportedly recognized epitopes outside regions mutated in the B.1.351 and B.1.1.7 variants. Because no day 14 peak-response samples were available, repertoires were characterized only after the peak T cell response. Vaccine-associated CD4 TCRs spanned the whole spike protein, with dominant responses in regions 160-218 and 743-854. Conclusions about previously exposed vaccinees are limited, since just five or six AZD1222 recipients were seropositive for SARS-CoV-2 at baseline. Participants were mostly white British, with more females than males. The authors suggested clonal diversity may have been underestimated. The 56-69-year group was small, and its depth increase did not reach significance, likely because of low power. A significant rise in spike-specific TCR breadth and depth was observed after two AZD1222 doses relative to day 0 and relative to MenACWY recipients.

The CDR3 regions of human TCRbeta chains were subjected to immunosequencing. Regarding the original processing steps: Repertoire TCRs were matched against a reference library of SARS-CoV-2-specific TCRs generated with the MIRA antigen-specificity platform. Breadth was defined as the fraction of unique TCRs that were SARS-CoV-2-associated, and depth was defined as the fraction of total T cells that were SARS-CoV-2-associated. Using the MIRA data, each spike-specific TCR was mapped to the spike region that the TCR reacts to and placed in a CD4 or CD8 class. Log10-transformed breadth and depth values were compared by one-way ANOVA with Sidak's multiple comparisons tests. The clones in this table, taken by TCRdb from immuneACCESS, are in-frame only. Not every clone is retained; where verified, under half of the shortfall comes from an unresolved V gene, and the cause of the rest is unknown. D and trimming were read from the DNA, whereas the V and J calls and clone size are those reported in that table. Within this sample are tens of thousands of clones, with roughly nine tenths of them counted one time only. 2% to 2.5% of the sample is taken by the ten largest.

The intended sense of this specimen's time point label: baseline before first vaccination. The vaccinee samples were drawn from two UK trials, COV001 and COV002, one of which was a single-blind randomized controlled phase 2/3 trial testing AZD1222 (ChAdOx1 nCoV-19) in healthy adults. For TCRbeta chain sequencing, PBMC samples from trial participants were taken at day 0 and at day 28 after the second dose. The CDR3 contains 14 residues, cysteine and phenylalanine counted. CDR3 DNA only is kept here, 42 bases in frame from base 1. CDR1 and CDR2, per the germline V gene, are MNHEY and SVGEGT. The junction shows trimming of 5 bases on V and 8 bases on J, plus 15 bases between the germline ends.

The clonotype originates from an adult in good health. The rearranged chain carries TRBV6-2 or TRBV6-3 and TRBJ1-4; the best D guess is TRBD1, with 6 bases matching. Sequencing was performed on peripheral blood, taken on day 0 of AZD1222 vaccination. CDR3 sequence: CASSPPGEKEKLFF. The sequence in DNA is TGTGCCAGCAGTCCCCCAGGGGAGAAAGAAAAACTGTTTTTT.